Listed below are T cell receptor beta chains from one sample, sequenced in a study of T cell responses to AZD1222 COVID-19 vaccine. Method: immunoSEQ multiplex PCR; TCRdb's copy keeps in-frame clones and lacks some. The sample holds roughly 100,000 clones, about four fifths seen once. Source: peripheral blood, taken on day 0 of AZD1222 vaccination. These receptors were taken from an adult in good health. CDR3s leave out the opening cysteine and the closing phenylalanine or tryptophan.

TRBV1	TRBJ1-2	TSSQDAHTPGYGYT
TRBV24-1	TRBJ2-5	ATSQGETQY
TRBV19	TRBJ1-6	ASSLGEGRNSPLH
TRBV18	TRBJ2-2	ASSPDLLNTGELF
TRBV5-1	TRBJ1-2	ASSLEVDYGYT
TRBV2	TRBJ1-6	ASNDRGPSPLH
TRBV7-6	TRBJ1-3	ASSLEGFNSGNTIY
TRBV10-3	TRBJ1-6	AISELGQGGSPLH
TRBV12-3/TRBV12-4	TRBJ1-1	ASTNIVSGTF
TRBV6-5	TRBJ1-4	ASSSFGTGDEKLF
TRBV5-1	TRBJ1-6	ASSLGDSYNSPLH
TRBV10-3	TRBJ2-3	AISESDSTDTQY
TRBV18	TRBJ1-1	ASSPSYSTNTEAF
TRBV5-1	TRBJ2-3	ASSLRELGTDTQY
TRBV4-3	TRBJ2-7	ASSPDTSSSYEQY
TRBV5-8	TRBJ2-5	ASSSGTGVPETQY
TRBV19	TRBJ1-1	ASSTYRGHTEAF
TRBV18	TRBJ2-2	ASSPSPIDGTGELF
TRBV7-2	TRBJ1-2	ASSNGQLYGYT
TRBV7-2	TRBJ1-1	ASSLDSNTEAF
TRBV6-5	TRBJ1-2	ASGLQEYGYT
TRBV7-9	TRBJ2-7	ASSLDWYEQY
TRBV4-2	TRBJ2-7	ASSPVGGSTYEQY
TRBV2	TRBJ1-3	ASTGDRGNTIY
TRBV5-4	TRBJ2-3	ASSLAGGGTDTQY
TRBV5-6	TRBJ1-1	ASSPLRTRGTEAF
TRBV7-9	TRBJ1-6	ASSLAQLSPLH
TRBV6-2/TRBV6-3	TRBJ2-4	ASSYSPGTGEARDIQY
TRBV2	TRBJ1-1	ASSGNRGNTEAF
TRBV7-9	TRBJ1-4	ASSSLTGGSEKLF
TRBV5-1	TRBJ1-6	ASSLPGQGVSPLH
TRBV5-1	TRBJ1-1	ASSLDRYTEAF
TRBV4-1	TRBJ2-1	ASSQDGDSYNEQF
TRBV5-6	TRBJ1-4	ASSLWQGVGKLF
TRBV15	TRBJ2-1	ATSRDLGNEQF
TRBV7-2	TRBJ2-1	ASSRDRLSYNEQF
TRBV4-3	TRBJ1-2	ASSQGTGTGQFGYT
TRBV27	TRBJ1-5	ASSLKWSAARGNQPQH
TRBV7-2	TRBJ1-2	ASSLARIRGYT
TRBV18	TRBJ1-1	ASSPPIAGVNTEAF
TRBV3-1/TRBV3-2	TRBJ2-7	ASSDWDRGVEQY
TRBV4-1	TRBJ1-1	ASSQVETANMNTEAF
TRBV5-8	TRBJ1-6	ASSLAGGTGTSPLH
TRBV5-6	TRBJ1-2	ASSFRAAFYYGYT
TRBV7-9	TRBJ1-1	ASSDDRISTEAF
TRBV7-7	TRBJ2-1	ASSLRTGDYNEQF
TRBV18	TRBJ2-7	ASSPQIERSHEQY
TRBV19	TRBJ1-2	ASSIDRIRNYGYT
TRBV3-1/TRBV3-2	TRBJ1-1	ASSQLGGYPEAF
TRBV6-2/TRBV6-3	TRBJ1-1	ASSYPDTEAF
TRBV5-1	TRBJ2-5	ASSSDLETQY
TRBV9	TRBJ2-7	ASSVAGASYEQY
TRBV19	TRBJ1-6	ASTTGTASNSPLH
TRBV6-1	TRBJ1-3	ASSEARGNTIY
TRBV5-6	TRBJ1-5	ASSLNPYSNQPQH